These T cell receptor beta chains were read from a single sample in a study of a mutant IDH1 vaccine in newly diagnosed glioma. The repertoire was sequenced with immunoSEQ multiplex PCR; TCRdb's copy has only in-frame clones and lacks some. The sample records tens of thousands of clones, roughly 86% being singletons. No antigen is known for these receptors. The sample in question was PBMCs, obtained from a glioma patient whose treatment included an IDH1 peptide vaccine. The receptors come from a woman aged 45-65 years with glioma. Each CDR3 is given with its conserved first and last residue. D genes are given only for firm matches. Not every row has a clone size; where given, it reads once, few, many or a size class.

-,-,TRBV11-3,TRBJ2-1,TGTGCCAGCAGCTTAGGCCTAGCGAGCGATGAGCAGTTCTTC,CASSLGLASDEQFF
-,-,TRBV7-8,TRBJ1-2,TGTGCCAGCAGACCGAGGGGATACTATGGCTACACCTTC,CASRPRGYYGYTF
-,-,TRBV5-1,TRBJ1-1,TGCGCCAGCAGGCCCGGGATTAACACTGAAGCTTTCTTT,CASRPGINTEAFF
-,-,TRBV18,TRBJ1-5,TGTGCCAGCTCACCAGGGCGACACGGGGGCAATCAGCCCCAGCATTTT,CASSPGRHGGNQPQHF
-,TRBD2,TRBV2,TRBJ2-3,TGTGCCAGCAGTCCACTAGCGGCAAACACAGATACGCAGTATTTT,CASSPLAANTDTQYF
-,-,TRBV27,TRBJ1-6,TGTGCCAGCAGTCCGCGCGGCAAGCGTTCACCCCTCCACTTT,CASSPRGKRSPLHF
-,-,TRBV7-8,TRBJ2-2,TGTGCCAGCAGCTTAGCGGGGGTAGGGAACACCGGGGAGCTGTTTTTT,CASSLAGVGNTGELFF
-,-,TRBV9,TRBJ2-2,TGTGCCAGCAGCGTAGGGGCTGACAACACCGGGGAGCTGTTTTTT,CASSVGADNTGELFF
-,-,TRBV10-3,TRBJ1-2,TGTGCCATCAGTGAGTCGGTTGGGGGCTACTATGGCTACACCTTC,CAISESVGGYYGYTF
-,-,TRBV7-9,TRBJ2-7,TGTGCCAGCAGCCCGCCGGTGGCCCCAGACGAGCAGTACTTC,CASSPPVAPDEQYF
-,-,TRBV9,TRBJ1-2,TGTGCCAGCAGCGCAACTCCCGACAGGAACTATGGCTACACCTTC,CASSATPDRNYGYTF
few,TRBD2,TRBV7-9,TRBJ2-1,TGTGCCAGCAGCTTAGGCCTAGCGGGACTCTACAATGAGCAGTTCTTC,CASSLGLAGLYNEQFF
-,-,TRBV5-1,TRBJ2-5,TGCGCCAGCAGCTTTGGGCAGGGGAAGGAGACCCAGTACTTC,CASSFGQGKETQYF
-,TRBD1,TRBV7-7,TRBJ2-5,TGTGCTAGCAGCATCCAGGGGGCGGAAGGCGAGACCCAGTACTTC,CASSIQGAEGETQYF
-,-,TRBV19,TRBJ2-1,TGTGCCAGTAGTTGGGGGCTCGCCAATGAGCAGTTCTTC,CASSWGLANEQFF
-,-,TRBV16,TRBJ1-1,TGTGCCAGCAGCCAACGTGGGGCGAGTGGTCGCACTGAAGCTTTCTTT,CASSQRGASGRTEAFF
-,-,TRBV4-1,TRBJ1-6,TGCGCCAGCAGTCGGGACGGCAATTCACCCCTCCACTTT,CASSRDGNSPLHF
-,TRBD2,TRBV7-2,TRBJ2-3,TGTGCCAGCAGCTCGGGTGCTAGCGGGAGAGGGGCAGATACGCAGTATTTT,CASSSGASGRGADTQYF
-,TRBD1,TRBV7-6,TRBJ2-2,TGTGCCAGCAGCGACAGGGGTAGAGGGGAGCTGTTTTTT,CASSDRGRGELFF
few,-,TRBV9,TRBJ1-5,TGTGCCAGCAACGACGGGAGCAGTCAGCCCCAGCATTTT,CASNDGSSQPQHF
once,-,TRBV7-3,TRBJ2-3,TGTGCCAGCAGCTTGGGCACAGATACGCAGTATTTT,CASSLGTDTQYF
-,TRBD1,TRBV6-1,TRBJ1-2,TGTGCCAGCAGTGTCGCAGGGGGCAGGGGCTACACCTTC,CASSVAGGRGYTF
-,TRBD2,TRBV6-5,TRBJ2-1,TGTGCCAGCAGCCAGGGACTACTCCTCGGTGAGCAGTTCTTC,CASSQGLLLGEQFF
-,TRBD1,TRBV19,TRBJ1-5,TGTGCCAGTAATTTAGACAGGGTCGACGGTCAGCCCCAGCATTTT,CASNLDRVDGQPQHF
-,-,TRBV4-2,TRBJ2-2,TGTGCCAGCAGCCAATCTGCGGTCTACACCGGGGAGCTGTTTTTT,CASSQSAVYTGELFF
-,TRBD1,TRBV12-5,TRBJ1-6,TGTGCTAGTGGATGGGACAGGGGGCCCCCTCTGTTAAGTTCACCCCTCCACTTT,CASGWDRGPPLLSSPLHF
-,TRBD2,TRBV19,TRBJ2-5,TGTGCCAGTAGTATAAGGGACTACCACCAGACCCAGTACTTC,CASSIRDYHQTQYF
few,TRBD2,TRBV5-1,TRBJ2-3,TGCGCCAGCAGCCCGGCTAGTAGCGGGAGGTCAAGCACAGATACGCAGTATTTT,CASSPASSGRSSTDTQYF
-,-,TRBV9,TRBJ1-4,TGTGCCAGCAGCGTAAGGGGGTTAAATGAAAAACTGTTTTTT,CASSVRGLNEKLFF
once,-,TRBV9,TRBJ2-3,TGTGCCAGCACTAGGGGGAATCCAGATACGCAGTATTTT,CASTRGNPDTQYF
-,-,TRBV2,TRBJ2-5,TGTGCCAGCAGGTTGAACAGCCAAGAGACCCAGTACTTC,CASRLNSQETQYF
-,TRBD2,TRBV9,TRBJ2-7,TGTGCCAGCAGCGTCTTAGCGGGAGAAACTTACGAGCAGTACTTC,CASSVLAGETYEQYF
-,-,TRBV5-8,TRBJ2-7,TGTGCCAGCAGCCAACGGTTCACCTACGAGCAGTACTTC,CASSQRFTYEQYF
-,-,TRBV18,TRBJ1-6,TGTGCCAGCTCGCCTTCTCAAGGTGCCTATAATTCACCCCTCCACTTT,CASSPSQGAYNSPLHF
-,TRBD2,TRBV5-4,TRBJ2-5,TGTGCCAGCAGCCCCCTAGCGGGAGGGGAGACCCAGTACTTC,CASSPLAGGETQYF
-,-,TRBV5-4,TRBJ2-7,TGTGCCAGCAGCTTTGGGGGGCGGTCCTACGAGCAGTACTTC,CASSFGGRSYEQYF
-,TRBD1,TRBV9,TRBJ1-3,TGTGCCAGCAGCGGGGGACAGCGCCACTCTGGAAACACCATATATTTT,CASSGGQRHSGNTIYF
-,TRBD1,TRBV12-5,TRBJ2-7,TGTGCTAGTGGTTTGCCTCCGGGACAGAACTACGAGCAGTACTTC,CASGLPPGQNYEQYF
few,TRBD2,TRBV14,TRBJ2-1,TGTGCCAGCAGCCGTCCTAGCGGGAGGGACAATGAGCAGTTCTTC,CASSRPSGRDNEQFF
few,-,TRBV7-9,TRBJ1-5,TGTGCCAGCAGCCCTGATTATAGCAATCAGCCCCAGCATTTT,CASSPDYSNQPQHF
-,TRBD2,TRBV18,TRBJ2-1,TGTGCCAGCTCACCACCGGGGCTAGCGGGAGTGCGGAATGAGCAGTTCTTC,CASSPPGLAGVRNEQFF
-,TRBD2,TRBV30,TRBJ2-1,TGTGCCTGGGTGAAGGCTAGCGGGAGTGGGGATGAGCAGTTCTTC,CAWVKASGSGDEQFF
-,-,TRBV6-5,TRBJ1-2,TGTGCCAGCAGTTACGGCGGCAGGGGCTATGGCTACACCTTC,CASSYGGRGYGYTF
-,-,TRBV6-5,TRBJ2-7,TGTGCCAGCAGCAGGGAAACTCGACCGGCCGAGCAGTACTTC,CASSRETRPAEQYF
-,-,TRBV10-3,TRBJ2-1,TGTGCCATCAGTGTTAGGGAAGGGGTTCCGGGCAATGAGCAGTTCTTC,CAISVREGVPGNEQFF
-,TRBD1,TRBV20-1,TRBJ2-7,TGCAGCGTCGACAGGGGGTACGAGCAGTACTTC,CSVDRGYEQYF
once,-,TRBV25-1,TRBJ2-5,TGTGCCAGCAGTGAAGGTGGGGCGGGGGAGACCCAGTACTTC,CASSEGGAGETQYF
few,-,TRBV27,TRBJ1-5,TGTGCCAGCACCCCAGGGGTTCATCAGCCCCAGCATTTT,CASTPGVHQPQHF
-,-,TRBV7-9,TRBJ1-4,TGTGCCAGCAGCCATAACATGGGGAGGGTTAATGAAAAACTGTTTTTT,CASSHNMGRVNEKLFF
-,-,TRBV9,TRBJ1-1,TGTGCCAGCAGCGCGGAGCCGACAGTAAACACTGAAGCTTTCTTT,CASSAEPTVNTEAFF
-,-,TRBV18,TRBJ2-1,TGTGCCAGCTCCCTCTCGGGAGCCCCCTACAATGAGCAGTTCTTC,CASSLSGAPYNEQFF
-,-,TRBV28,TRBJ2-1,TGTGCCAGCGGACACCTTCGGGGGAAATCCTACAATGAGCAGTTCTTC,CASGHLRGKSYNEQFF
-,-,TRBV7-8,TRBJ2-1,TGTGCCAGCTTAGAGAGACGGGAGCCAAACAATGAGCAGTTCTTC,CASLERREPNNEQFF
-,-,TRBV5-1,TRBJ1-5,TGCGCCAGCAGCTTGGATCCTAATCAGCCCCAGCATTTT,CASSLDPNQPQHF
-,TRBD2,TRBV7-2,TRBJ2-7,TGTGCCAGCAGCTTACCAGCGGGAGTCCCCTCCTACGAGCAGTACTTC,CASSLPAGVPSYEQYF
-,-,TRBV28,TRBJ2-7,TGTGCCAGCAGCCTTCAGGGTAGGCCCTACGAGCAGTACTTC,CASSLQGRPYEQYF
once,-,TRBV5-1,TRBJ2-5,TGCGCCAGCAGCTCCTTTAGTTACCAAGAGACCCAGTACTTC,CASSSFSYQETQYF